The TCR beta chain under discussion was sequenced for a study of blood T cell repertoires in COVID-19. Study details: Spain, Italy and the United States supplied samples that represented acute and convalescent COVID-19.

In its sample, this clone was seen once. Source study methods: Estimated nucleated cell counts came from reference gene primer amplification. Sequencing was performed with immunoSEQ multiplex PCR; in TCRdb, only in-frame clones are kept and a portion is missing. V and J calls plus clone size are reproduced from that table; the DNA served to infer D and trimming. Altogether roughly 290,000 clones are present, around 89% being singletons, with the ten largest covering about 0.8%. Between the trimmed V and J ends, which lost 2 bases and 10 bases, there was a span of 14 bases. The CDR3 runs to 13 residues. Looked up from germline, CDR1 is MRHNA and CDR2 is SNTAGT.

The V gene is TRBV6-4, the J gene TRBJ1-2; tentative D call: TRBD1 (6 bases). Sequenced sample: peripheral blood. The receptor was isolated from a man under 40 with acute or convalescent COVID-19. The CDR3 protein is CASSDTGGADYTF. In DNA form, the CDR3 reads TGTGCCAGCAGTGACACTGGGGGCGCCGACTACACCTTC.